The 32 T cell receptor beta chains given below trace back to one sample, sequenced in a study of cytomegalovirus exposure and HLA in healthy donors. With 60 Vbeta and 13 Jbeta primers, the PCR was carried out. Some clones are missing from TCRdb's copy, which holds only in-frame ones; the method was immunoSEQ multiplex PCR. This table has fewer than 200,000 clones, more than 75% appearing once. Sequencing used PBMCs. The receptors here all came from a girl under two years old in good health and CMV-seronegative.

The chain links TRBV10-1 to TRBJ1-2; D unclear. The length of the CDR3 is 13 residues. CDR1 is WNHNN and CDR2 is SYGVQD in the germline V gene (reference sequence). V lost 2 bases and J 8 bases, leaving 12 bases between the germline ends. DNA for the CDR3: TGCGCCAGCAGTGAGGTCCGGGAGGGAGGCTACACCTTC. It translates to CASSEVREGGYTF.

For the CDR3, the DNA is TGTGCCAGCAGCCAGGGGGACAGCTGGAACGAAAAACTGTTTTTT. Amino acids: CASSQGDSWNEKLFF. V is TRBV11-2 and J is TRBJ1-4; 7 nucleotides align to TRBD1. The CDR3 length is 15 residues. V shed 5 bases, J shed 8 bases, and the junction held 11 bases outside the gene matches. The V gene's germline CDR1 is SGHAT and CDR2 FQNNGV.

The rearrangement links TRBV5-4 to TRBJ2-1; the D is unclear. Germline-derived CDR1 and CDR2 are SGHNT and YYREEE (reference sequence). The CDR3 has 17 residues. Trimming removed 4 bases from V and 1 base from J, with 18 bases in between. The chain's CDR3 is CASSIPSGVGSYNEQFF. As DNA, the CDR3 is TGTGCCAGCAGCATACCGTCCGGTGTTGGTTCCTACAATGAGCAGTTCTTC.

V and J are TRBV7-6 and TRBJ2-5; 9 bases are shared with TRBD2. V trimming: 11 bases; J trimming: 5 bases; junction bases outside the gene matches: 9. Germline CDR1 reads SGHVS; CDR2 reads FNYEAQ. The CDR3 runs 13 residues. The CDR3, as DNA: TGTGCCGGGGGACTAGCTTCTTCTGAGACCCAGTACTTC. Protein product: CAGGLASSETQYF.

This chain connects TRBV6-4 to TRBJ2-3; a weak D match, TRBD2 (6 bases). The ends were cut back, 3 bases at V and 4 bases at J, with 11 bases in the middle. The germline gives CDR1 MRHNA, CDR2 SNTAGT. This CDR3 comprises 14 residues. The CDR3 region is CASSEPGESDTQYF. The CDR3, as DNA: TGTGCCAGCAGTGAACCGGGGGAGTCAGATACGCAGTATTTT.

A single count supports this clone. The rearrangement uses TRBV7-6 and TRBJ2-2; D may be TRBD2 (5 bases). The ends were cut back, 0 bases at V and 4 bases at J, with 12 bases in the middle. In germline, CDR1 is SGHVS, CDR2 FNYEAQ. The CDR3 length is 16 residues. CDR3 in amino acids: CASSLAGLGVTGELFF. The CDR3 DNA reads as TGTGCCAGCAGCTTAGCGGGCCTGGGAGTCACCGGGGAGCTGTTTTTT.

V usage is TRBV10-3 and J usage is TRBJ2-7; TRBD2 matches at 10 bases. CDR3 length: 17 residues. Germline assignment: CDR1 ENHRY and CDR2 SYGVKD. V shed 3 bases, J shed 5 bases, and the junction held 13 bases outside the gene matches. CDR3 loop: CAISETPGLALPDEQYF. The CDR3 region has the DNA TGTGCCATCAGTGAAACCCCGGGACTAGCGCTTCCCGACGAGCAGTACTTC.

This clone came up once. The rearrangement joins TRBV5-6 to TRBJ2-5; D might be TRBD1 (5 bases). CDR1 and CDR2 from the germline V gene are SGHDT and YYEEEE. The CDR3 sequence is 16 residues long. Trimming stripped 1 base from V and 0 bases from J, with 13 bases between. The CDR3 sequence: CASSLQGRAYQETQYF. Written as DNA, the CDR3 is TGTGCCAGCAGCTTGCAGGGTAGGGCGTACCAAGAGACCCAGTACTTC.

The V gene is TRBV4-1, the J gene TRBJ2-5, with TRBD2 identical over 11 bases. J lost 4 bases, V lost 1 base, and 8 bases had no gene match. The V gene's germline CDR1 is MGHRA and CDR2 YSYEKL. The CDR3 extends over 17 amino acids. In nucleotides, the CDR3 is TGCGCCAGCAGCCAAGTCCTTTTCGGGACTAGCGGAGAGACCCAGTACTTC. It translates to CASSQVLFGTSGETQYF.

This chain uses TRBV2 with TRBJ1-1, with TRBD1 as a possible D gene (5 bases). Per the germline V gene, CDR1 is SNHLY and CDR2 is FYNNEI. V was cut by 4 bases and J by 0 bases, with 15 bases left in between. CDR3 length: 16 residues. In DNA, the CDR3 is TGTGCCAGCAGTGGCGACGGCGACAGCATGAACACTGAAGCTTTCTTT. The encoded protein is CASSGDGDSMNTEAFF.

The chain recombines TRBV30 with TRBJ1-1; 11 bases are shared with TRBD1. The CDR3 is 16 residues long. The V gene's germline CDR1 is GTSNPN and CDR2 SVGIG (reference sequence). J gave up 2 bases and V 3 bases, and 8 bases lay outside the gene matches. CDR3 loop: CAWRGQGARVNTEAFF. CDR3 DNA sequence: TGTGCCTGGAGAGGACAGGGGGCGAGGGTTAACACTGAAGCTTTCTTT.

This clone appeared a single time. The chain couples TRBV18 to TRBJ1-4; D not resolved. The CDR3 is made up of 16 amino acids. V was pared by 1 base and J by 6 bases, with 15 bases between. Germline V lookup: CDR1 KGHSH, CDR2 LQKENI. For the CDR3, the DNA is TGTGCCAGCTCACCACGTCCGGCAGGTCAAGATGAAAAACTGTTTTTT. This translates into CASSPRPAGQDEKLFF.

This clone was observed once. The rearrangement uses TRBV19 and TRBJ1-1; 9 bases align to TRBD1. Germline CDR1 reads LNHDA; CDR2 reads SQIVND (reference sequence). The trim removed 1 base at V and 0 bases at J, leaving 3 bases unmatched. This CDR3 region has 16 residues. The CDR3 reads CASSIVQGAMNTEAFF. The CDR3 DNA reads as TGTGCCAGTAGTATAGTACAGGGGGCGATGAACACTGAAGCTTTCTTT.

This chain links TRBV6-1 with TRBJ2-7; D remains ambiguous. This CDR3 has 14 residues. V was trimmed by 3 bases and J by 3 bases, leaving 12 bases between them. Germline-derived CDR1 and CDR2 are MNHNS and SASEGT. This CDR3 reads CASSDSSRYYEQYF. In DNA form, the CDR3 reads TGTGCCAGCAGTGATAGTTCCCGATACTACGAGCAGTACTTC.

The chain carries TRBV15 and TRBJ1-2, with 10 bases aligning to TRBD1. CDR3 size: 14 residues. V lost 8 bases, J lost 7 bases, and 10 bases stayed unmatched. Germline V gives CDR1 LNHNV, CDR2 YYDKDF (reference sequence). CDR3 residues: CATVLDRGSGGYTF. In DNA form, the CDR3 reads TGTGCCACCGTATTGGACAGGGGGTCGGGTGGCTACACCTTC.

The chain combines TRBV5-6 with TRBJ2-7; 12 nucleotides match TRBD1. The ends lost 8 bases at V and 5 bases at J; junction bases unmatched: 8. This CDR3 comprises 14 residues. Germline V gene data show CDR1 as SGHDT and CDR2 as YYEEEE. The CDR3 DNA sequence: TGTGCCAGAACCCTGGGACAGGGGGCCCACGAGCAGTACTTC. Protein sequence: CARTLGQGAHEQYF.

This sequence joins TRBV7-9 and TRBJ1-2; a weak D match, TRBD1 (5 bases). The germline V gene has CDR1 SEHNR and CDR2 FQNEAQ (reference sequence). With 5 bases removed from V and 4 bases from J, the gap between germline ends came to 20 bases. The CDR3 consists of 16 residues. The CDR3 here is CASSHPTVSLIYGYTF. The CDR3 DNA is TGTGCCAGCAGCCACCCGACAGTCTCCTTAATCTATGGCTACACCTTC.

The chain combines TRBV6-5 with TRBJ2-5; 7 nucleotides align to TRBD1. The CDR3 consists of 13 residues. Trimming at V came to 8 bases and at J to 5 bases, leaving 8 bases not matched to a gene. The germline V gene has CDR1 MNHEY and CDR2 SVGAGI. CDR3 protein: CASYHTGAETQYF. CDR3 nucleotide sequence: TGTGCCAGCTATCACACAGGGGCGGAGACCCAGTACTTC.

The chain couples TRBV6-8 to TRBJ2-7; D gene unclear. CDR3 length equals 15 residues. Per germline, CDR1 MNHGY and CDR2 SAAAGT. V gave up 0 bases and J gave up 6 bases, with 15 bases separating them. CDR3 loop: CASSYSEPEIREQYF. CDR3 sequence (DNA): TGTGCCAGCAGTTACTCCGAACCCGAGATCCGCGAGCAGTACTTC.

The J gene is TRBJ1-6, the V gene TRBV2, with no clear D. The CDR3 is made up of 15 amino acids. V lost 4 bases, J lost 1 base, and 8 bases lay in between. Germline V gene lookup returns CDR1 SNHLY and CDR2 FYNNEI. CDR3: CASSAVRSYNSPLHF. Written as DNA, the CDR3 is TGTGCCAGCAGTGCAGTCAGATCCTATAATTCACCCCTCCACTTT.

The gene calls are TRBV4-3 and TRBJ2-1, with D tentatively TRBD2 (6 bases). The length of the CDR3 is 16 residues. Per germline, CDR1 LGHNA and CDR2 YSLEER. Trimming left V 4 bases short and J 5 bases short, with 18 bases between. This CDR3 reads CASSRFRDWGHNEQFF. In nucleotides, the CDR3 is TGCGCCAGCAGCCGATTCCGGGACTGGGGCCACAATGAGCAGTTCTTC.

The chain recombines TRBV28 with TRBJ1-3; D is unclear. V lost 5 bases, J lost 0 bases, and 8 bases lay in between. The CDR3 has 14 residues. Germline lookup yields CDR1 MDHEN and CDR2 SYDVKM. The DNA of the CDR3 is TGTGCCAGCAGTCCCCGTAGCTCTGGAAACACCATATATTTT. Its translation: CASSPRSSGNTIYF. Looking up the rest from reference TRBV28 and TRBJ1-3 gives the full variable domain: DVKVTQSSRYLVKRTGEKVFLECVQDMDHENMFWYRQDPGLGLRLIYFSYDVKMKEKGDIPEGYSVSREKKERFSLILESASTNQTSMYLCASSPRSSGNTIYFGEGSWLTVV.

The chain joins TRBV30 to TRBJ2-1; 7 bases match TRBD2. With V trimmed by 5 bases and J by 7 bases, 11 bases remained unmatched. The CDR3 runs to 14 residues. Germline V gene sequence: CDR1 GTSNPN, CDR2 SVGIG (reference sequence). The CDR3 DNA sequence: TGTGCCTGGGGGGGGGTGACGGGAGTTAATGAGCAGTTCTTC. Amino acids: CAWGGVTGVNEQFF.

The V call is TRBV18, the J call TRBJ2-5; 14 nucleotides agree with TRBD2. Trimming cost V 4 bases and J 4 bases; bases outside gene matches: 8. CDR1 is KGHSH and CDR2 is LQKENI in the germline V gene. The CDR3 sequence is 17 residues long. CDR3 sequence: CASSRSGTSGSRETQYF. The CDR3 bases are TGTGCCAGCTCACGGTCCGGGACTAGCGGGAGTAGAGAGACCCAGTACTTC.

This clone has only a few counts. The rearrangement uses TRBV29-1 and TRBJ2-7; the match to TRBD1 covers 10 bases. The CDR3 sequence is 15 residues long. The J segment lost 4 bases and the V segment lost 2 bases, leaving 8 bases of the junction unmatched. CDR1 and CDR2 (germline): SQVTM, ANQGSEA. This CDR3 reads CSVEQRDRGGYEQYF. The CDR3 bases are TGCAGCGTTGAACAGAGGGACAGGGGAGGATACGAGCAGTACTTC.

This sequence joins TRBV6-4 and TRBJ2-7, with D uncertain. V was cut by 0 bases and J by 4 bases, with 13 bases left in between. The CDR3 is 15 amino acids. The germline gives CDR1 MRHNA, CDR2 SNTAGT. The CDR3 DNA sequence: TGTGCCAGCAGTGACTCGTTTACATTGCCATACGAGCAGTACTTC. This sequence encodes CASSDSFTLPYEQYF.

This clone has only one observation. The chain combines TRBV18 with TRBJ2-1, with 7 bases lining up with TRBD2. CDR3 length: 14 amino acids. Trimming removed 3 bases from V and 5 bases from J; junction bases left unmatched: 4. Germline V lookup: CDR1 KGHSH, CDR2 LQKENI. The CDR3 bases are TGTGCCAGCTCACCCCAGGGAGGGGACAATGAGCAGTTCTTC. Translation: CASSPQGGDNEQFF.

The chain carries TRBV18 and TRBJ2-7; the D gene is possibly TRBD1 (5 bases). V lost 1 base and J lost 5, with 15 bases in between. Germline V gene lookup returns CDR1 KGHSH and CDR2 LQKENI. The CDR3 runs 15 residues. CDR3: CASSPLEAGKNEQYF. In DNA form, the CDR3 reads TGTGCCAGCTCACCACTCGAGGCAGGGAAAAACGAGCAGTACTTC. The full variable domain, completed using reference TRBV18 and TRBJ2-7, is NAGVMQNPRHLVRRRGQEARLRCSPMKGHSHVYWYRQLPEEGLKFMVYLQKENIIDESGMPKERFSAEFPKEGPSILRIQQVVRGDSAAYFCASSPLEAGKNEQYFGPGTRLTVT.

The chain uses TRBV4-1 and TRBJ2-1; TRBD2 aligns across 14 bases. The CDR3 contains 21 residues. The V segment lost 5 bases and the J segment 5 bases; nucleotides outside the gene matches: 20. CDR1 is MGHRA and CDR2 is YSYEKL in the germline V gene. CDR3 bases: TGCGCCAGCAGCGAACCGGCCGGGACTAGCGGGAGCAGCACTAAGGACAATGAGCAGTTCTTC. This codes for CASSEPAGTSGSSTKDNEQFF.

This clone turned up a few times. V is TRBV4-2 and J is TRBJ1-2; TRBD1 aligns across 11 bases. Germline V gene data show CDR1 as LGHNA and CDR2 as YNFKEQ. This CDR3 spans 15 amino acids. V dropped 1 base and J dropped 8; count of bases not matched to a gene: 6. The CDR3 reads CASSQGTGGGYGYTF. The DNA for the CDR3 is TGTGCCAGCAGCCAAGGGACAGGGGGCGGGTACGGCTACACCTTC.

This chain uses TRBV14 with TRBJ2-7, with D unclear. The V and J ends lost 4 bases and 0 bases respectively, with 10 bases between them. Germline CDR1 is SGHDN and CDR2 is FVKESK. The CDR3 covers 14 residues. The CDR3 nucleotides are TGTGCCAGCAGCCCAATGGCAGGCTCCTACGAGCAGTACTTC. Translated: CASSPMAGSYEQYF.

The rearrangement links TRBV6-1 to TRBJ1-5; no clear D. There are 15 residues in the CDR3. V dropped 0 bases and J dropped 7 bases, with 13 bases sitting between them. From germline, CDR1 is MNHNS and CDR2 SASEGT. The CDR3 DNA reads as TGTGCCAGCAGTGAAGCAATTGGGAGTAGCCAGCCCCAGCATTTT. Residues: CASSEAIGSSQPQHF.